The source of this T cell receptor beta chain is a study of shared clonotypes between healthy human individuals. Study-level background: Donors had three CD4 naive, three CD4 memory, two CD8 naive and one CD8 memory plate apiece.

Trimming stripped 6 bases from V and 4 bases from J, with 16 bases between. The CDR3 totals 15 residues. The germline CDR1 and CDR2 sequences are SEHNR and FQNEAQ (reference sequence). CD4+ cell separation produced CD45RA+ naive and CD45RA-negative memory subsets. In the original analysis: ImmunoSEQ only sent back junction sequences with no quality scores, so filtering was done differently. Using immunoSEQ multiplex PCR, the repertoire was profiled, and TCRdb retains in-frame clones only, with some absent. Clone size and the V and J calls come from that table; the DNA yielded D and trimming. The sample lists more than 1,200,000 clones; approximately 98.5% were seen once.

This TCR derives from a man under 40 in good health. The specimen sequenced was naive CD4+ T cells sorted from blood. The subset was: CD45RA+ positively selected. The chain uses TRBV7-9 and TRBJ1-3; D remains unclear. The CDR3 sequence: CASSFRGLGGNTIYF. CDR3 nucleotide sequence: TGTGCCAGCAGTTTCCGAGGTTTGGGCGGAAACACCATATATTTT.